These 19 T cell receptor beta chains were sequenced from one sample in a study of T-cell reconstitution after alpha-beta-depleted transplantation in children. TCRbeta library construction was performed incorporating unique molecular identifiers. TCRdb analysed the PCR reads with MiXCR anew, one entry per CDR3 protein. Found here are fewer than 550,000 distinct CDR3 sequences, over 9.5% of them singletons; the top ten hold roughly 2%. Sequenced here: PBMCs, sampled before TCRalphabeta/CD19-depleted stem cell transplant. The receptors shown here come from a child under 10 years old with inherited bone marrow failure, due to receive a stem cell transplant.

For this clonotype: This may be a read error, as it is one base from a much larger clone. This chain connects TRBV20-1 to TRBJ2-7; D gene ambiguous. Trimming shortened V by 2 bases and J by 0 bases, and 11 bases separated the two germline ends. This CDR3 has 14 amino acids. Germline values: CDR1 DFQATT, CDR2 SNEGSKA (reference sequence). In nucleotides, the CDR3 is TGCAGTGCTAGACCGAGGACGGCCTCCTACGAGCAGTACTTC. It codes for CSARPRTASYEQYF.

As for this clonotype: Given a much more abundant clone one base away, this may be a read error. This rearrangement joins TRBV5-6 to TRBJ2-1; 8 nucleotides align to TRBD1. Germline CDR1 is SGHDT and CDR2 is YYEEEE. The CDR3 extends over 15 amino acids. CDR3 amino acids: CASSLLRGRRNDQFF. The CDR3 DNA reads TGTGCCAGCAGCTTACTCAGGGGGCGAAGGAATGATCAGTTCTTC.

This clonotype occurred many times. Here the CDR3 reads CAISETSGLNIQYF. CDR3 coding DNA: TGTGCCATCAGTGAGACTAGCGGGCTAAACATTCAGTACTTC. This chain uses TRBV10-3 with TRBJ2-4, with 9 bases aligning to TRBD2. Germline assignment: CDR1 ENHRY and CDR2 SYGVKD. The CDR3 totals 14 residues. The ends lost 2 bases at V and 6 bases at J; junction bases unmatched: 2.

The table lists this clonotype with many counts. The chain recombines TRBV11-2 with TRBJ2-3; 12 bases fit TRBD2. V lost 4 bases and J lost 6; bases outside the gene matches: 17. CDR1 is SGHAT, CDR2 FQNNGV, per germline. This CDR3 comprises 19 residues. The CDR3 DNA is TGTGCCAGCAGCTCCCCCCCCGGGACTAGCGGGCCCATCCCCGATACGCAGTATTTT. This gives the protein CASSSPPGTSGPIPDTQYF.

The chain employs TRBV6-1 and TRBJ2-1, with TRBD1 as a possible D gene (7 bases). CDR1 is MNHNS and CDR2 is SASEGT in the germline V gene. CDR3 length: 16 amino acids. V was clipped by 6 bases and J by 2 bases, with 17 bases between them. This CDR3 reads CASSPRGTATYNEQFF. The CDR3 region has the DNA TGTGCCAGCAGCCCCCGGGGGACAGCTACCTACAATGAGCAGTTCTTC.

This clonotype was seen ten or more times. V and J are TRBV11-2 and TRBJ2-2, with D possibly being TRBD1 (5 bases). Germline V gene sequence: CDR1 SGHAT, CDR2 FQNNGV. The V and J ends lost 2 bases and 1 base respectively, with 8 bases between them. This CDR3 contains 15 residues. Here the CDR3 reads CASSLWGKNTGELFF. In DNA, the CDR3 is TGTGCCAGCAGCTTATGGGGCAAGAACACCGGGGAGCTGTTTTTT. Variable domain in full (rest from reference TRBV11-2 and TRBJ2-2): EAGVAQSPRYKIIEKRQSVAFWCNPISGHATLYWYQQILGQGPKLLIQFQNNGVVDDSQLPKDRFSAERLKGVDSTLKIQPAKLEDSAVYLCASSLWGKNTGELFFGEGSRLTVL.

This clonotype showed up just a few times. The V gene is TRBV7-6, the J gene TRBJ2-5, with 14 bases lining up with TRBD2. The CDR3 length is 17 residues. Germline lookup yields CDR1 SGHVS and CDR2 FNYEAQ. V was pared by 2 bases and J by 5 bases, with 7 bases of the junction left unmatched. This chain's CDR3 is CASSLLTGLAGVETQYF. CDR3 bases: TGTGCCAGCAGCTTACTGACGGGACTAGCGGGAGTTGAGACCCAGTACTTC.

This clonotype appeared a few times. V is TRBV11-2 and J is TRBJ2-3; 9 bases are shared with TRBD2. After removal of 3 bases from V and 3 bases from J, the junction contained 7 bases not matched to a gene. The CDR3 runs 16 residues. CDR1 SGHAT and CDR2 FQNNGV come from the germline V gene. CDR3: CASSFSRLADTDTQYF. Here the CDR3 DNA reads TGTGCCAGCAGCTTTTCGAGACTAGCGGATACAGATACGCAGTATTTT. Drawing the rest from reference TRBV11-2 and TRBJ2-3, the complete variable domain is EAGVAQSPRYKIIEKRQSVAFWCNPISGHATLYWYQQILGQGPKLLIQFQNNGVVDDSQLPKDRFSAERLKGVDSTLKIQPAKLEDSAVYLCASSFSRLADTDTQYFGPGTRLTVL.

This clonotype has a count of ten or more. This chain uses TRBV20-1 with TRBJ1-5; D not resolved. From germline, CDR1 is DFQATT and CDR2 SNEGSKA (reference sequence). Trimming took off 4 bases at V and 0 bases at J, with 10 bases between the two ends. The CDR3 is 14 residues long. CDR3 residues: CSATWLNSNQPQHF. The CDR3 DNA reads TGCAGTGCTACCTGGTTGAATAGCAATCAGCCCCAGCATTTT.

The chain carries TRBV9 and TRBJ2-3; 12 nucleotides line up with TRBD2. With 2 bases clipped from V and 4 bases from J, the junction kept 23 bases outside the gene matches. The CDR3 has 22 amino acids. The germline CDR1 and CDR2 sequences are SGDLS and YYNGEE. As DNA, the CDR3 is TGTGCCAGCAGCGTGGCGACAGAGTCACCCAATACTAGCGGGAGGACGGCAGATACGCAGTATTTT. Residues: CASSVATESPNTSGRTADTQYF.

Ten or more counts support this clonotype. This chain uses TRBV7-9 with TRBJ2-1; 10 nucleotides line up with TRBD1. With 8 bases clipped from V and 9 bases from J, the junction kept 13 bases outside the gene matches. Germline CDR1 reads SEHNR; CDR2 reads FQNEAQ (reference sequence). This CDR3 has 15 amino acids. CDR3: CASGGFRQGAGEQFF. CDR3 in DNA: TGTGCCAGCGGGGGGTTTCGACAGGGGGCTGGTGAGCAGTTCTTC.

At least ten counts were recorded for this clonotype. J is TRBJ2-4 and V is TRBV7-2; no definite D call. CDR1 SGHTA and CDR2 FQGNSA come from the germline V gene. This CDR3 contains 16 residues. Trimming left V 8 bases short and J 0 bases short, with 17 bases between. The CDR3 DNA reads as TGTGCCAGCCAAATTAGCTCAACGGTAGCCAAAAACATTCAGTACTTC. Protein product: CASQISSTVAKNIQYF. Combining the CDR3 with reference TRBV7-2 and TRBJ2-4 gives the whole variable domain GAGVSQSPSNKVTEKGKDVELRCDPISGHTALYWYRQSLGQGLEFLIYFQGNSAPDKSGLPSDRFSAERTGGSVSTLTIQRTQQEDSAVYLCASQISSTVAKNIQYFGAGTRLSVL.

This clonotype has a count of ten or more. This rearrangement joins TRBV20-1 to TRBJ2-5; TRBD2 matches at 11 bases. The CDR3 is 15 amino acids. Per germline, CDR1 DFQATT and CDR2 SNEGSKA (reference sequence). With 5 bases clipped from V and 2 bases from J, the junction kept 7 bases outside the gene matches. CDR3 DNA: TGCAGTGCTGCCCTCGGGACTAGCGGACAAGAGACCCAGTACTTC. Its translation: CSAALGTSGQETQYF.

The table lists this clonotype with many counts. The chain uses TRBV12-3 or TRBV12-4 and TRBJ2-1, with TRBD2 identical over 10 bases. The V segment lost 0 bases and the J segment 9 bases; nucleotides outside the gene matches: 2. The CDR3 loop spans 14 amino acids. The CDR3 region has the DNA TGTGCCAGCAGTTTAGCCGGGACTAGCGTTGAGCAGTTCTTC. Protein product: CASSLAGTSVEQFF.

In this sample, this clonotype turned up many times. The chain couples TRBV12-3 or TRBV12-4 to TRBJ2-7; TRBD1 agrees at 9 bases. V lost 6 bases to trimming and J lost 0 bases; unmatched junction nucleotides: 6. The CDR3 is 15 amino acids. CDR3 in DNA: TGTGCCAGCAGCGATGGGACAGGGAGCTCCTACGAGCAGTACTTC. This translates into CASSDGTGSSYEQYF.

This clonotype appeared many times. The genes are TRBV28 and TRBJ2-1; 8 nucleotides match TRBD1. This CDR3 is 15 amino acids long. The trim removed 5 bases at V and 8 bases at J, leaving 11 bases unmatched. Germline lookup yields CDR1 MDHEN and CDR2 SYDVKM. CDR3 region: CASSLLGTGFDEQFF. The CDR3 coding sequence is TGTGCCAGCAGTCTTTTGGGGACAGGATTCGATGAGCAGTTCTTC.

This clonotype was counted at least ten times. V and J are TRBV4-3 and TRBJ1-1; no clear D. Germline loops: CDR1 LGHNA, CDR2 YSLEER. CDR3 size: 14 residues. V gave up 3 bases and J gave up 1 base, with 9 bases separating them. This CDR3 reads CASSQDTENTEAFF. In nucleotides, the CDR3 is TGCGCCAGCAGCCAGGATACAGAGAACACTGAAGCTTTCTTT.

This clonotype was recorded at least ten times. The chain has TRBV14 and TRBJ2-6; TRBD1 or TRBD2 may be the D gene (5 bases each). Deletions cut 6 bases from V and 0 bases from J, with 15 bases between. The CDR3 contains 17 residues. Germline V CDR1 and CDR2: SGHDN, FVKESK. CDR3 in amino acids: CASRAPGRTSGANVLTF. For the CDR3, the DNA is TGTGCCAGCAGAGCACCGGGACGGACCTCTGGGGCCAACGTCCTGACTTTC. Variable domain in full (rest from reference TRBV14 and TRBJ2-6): EAGVTQFPSHSVIEKGQTVTLRCDPISGHDNLYWYRRVMGKEIKFLLHFVKESKQDESGMPNNRFLAERTGGTYSTLKVQPAELEDSGVYFCASRAPGRTSGANVLTFGAGSRLTVL.

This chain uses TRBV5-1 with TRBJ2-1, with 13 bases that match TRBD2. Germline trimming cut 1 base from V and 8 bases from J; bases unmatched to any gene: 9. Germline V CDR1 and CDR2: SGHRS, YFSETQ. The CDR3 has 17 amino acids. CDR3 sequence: CASSLPAGLAGEYEQFF. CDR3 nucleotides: TGCGCCAGCAGCTTGCCCGCAGGACTAGCGGGAGAGTATGAGCAGTTCTTC. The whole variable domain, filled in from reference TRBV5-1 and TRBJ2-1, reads KAGVTQTPRYLIKTRGQQVTLSCSPISGHRSVSWYQQTPGQGLQFLFEYFSETQRNKGNFPGRFSGRQFSNSRSEMNVSTLELGDSALYLCASSLPAGLAGEYEQFFGPGTRLTVL.